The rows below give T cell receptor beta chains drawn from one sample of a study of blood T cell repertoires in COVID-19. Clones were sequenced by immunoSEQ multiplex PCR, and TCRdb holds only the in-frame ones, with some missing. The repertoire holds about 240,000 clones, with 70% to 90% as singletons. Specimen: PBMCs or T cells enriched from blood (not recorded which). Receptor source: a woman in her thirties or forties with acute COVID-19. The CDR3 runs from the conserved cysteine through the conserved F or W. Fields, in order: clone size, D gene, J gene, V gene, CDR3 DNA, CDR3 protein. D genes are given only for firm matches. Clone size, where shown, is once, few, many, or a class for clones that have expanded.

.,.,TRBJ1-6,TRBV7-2,TGTGCCAGCAGCTTAGATGGGGCCGCTAATTCACCCCTCCACTTT,CASSLDGAANSPLHF
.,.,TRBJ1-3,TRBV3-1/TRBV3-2,TGTGCCAGCAGCCAAGATGCCGGGGGGGATGGAAACACCATATATTTT,CASSQDAGGDGNTIYF
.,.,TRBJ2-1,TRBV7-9,TGTGCCAGCAGCATTCCTGGGGGGGCACGGAATGAGCAGTTCTTC,CASSIPGGARNEQFF
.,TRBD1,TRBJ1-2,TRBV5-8,TGTGCCAGCAGCCCCGGGACAGGCAACCTCTATGGCTACACCTTC,CASSPGTGNLYGYTF
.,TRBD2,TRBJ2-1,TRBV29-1,TGCAGCGTTGAAGATCCACTAGCGGGACTCTACAATGAGCAGTTCTTC,CSVEDPLAGLYNEQFF
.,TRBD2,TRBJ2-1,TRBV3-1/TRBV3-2,TGTGCCAGCAGCCAAAAAGAACTAGCGGAAAAATGGGTGGACAATGAGCAGTTCTTC,CASSQKELAEKWVDNEQFF
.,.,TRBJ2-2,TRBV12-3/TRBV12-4,TGTGCCAGCAGTGAACGGGAATACGGGGAGCTGTTTTTT,CASSEREYGELFF
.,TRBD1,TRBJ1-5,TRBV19,TGTGCCAGTAGTACTGACAGGGCCCAACCGCCCCAGCATTTT,CASSTDRAQPPQHF
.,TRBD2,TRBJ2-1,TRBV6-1,TGTGCCAGCAGTGAACAATTTGGGGGACTAGCGAGTACCAATGAGCAGTTCTTC,CASSEQFGGLASTNEQFF
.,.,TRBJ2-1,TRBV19,TGTGCCAGTAGTATTGGGGCGTCCAATGAGCAGTTCTTC,CASSIGASNEQFF
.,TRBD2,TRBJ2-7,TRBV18,TGTGCCAGCTCACCAAGGGCGGGGACTACCTACGAGCAGTACTTC,CASSPRAGTTYEQYF
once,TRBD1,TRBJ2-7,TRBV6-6,TGTGCCAGCAGTCAATCCAACAAGGAAGACCGGGACAGGGCCCCCAGCTACGAGCAGTACTTC,CASSQSNKEDRDRAPSYEQYF
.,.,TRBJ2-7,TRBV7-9,TGTGCCAGCAGCTTAGTTCGCGGAGAGCAGTACTTC,CASSLVRGEQYF
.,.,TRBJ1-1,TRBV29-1,TGCAGCGTCCGGGGGGGGAACACTGAAGCTTTCTTT,CSVRGGNTEAFF
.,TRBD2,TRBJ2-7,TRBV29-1,TGCAGCGTTGAAGGTAGCGGGAGGGACTACGAGCAGTACTTC,CSVEGSGRDYEQYF
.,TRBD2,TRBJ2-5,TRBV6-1,TGTGCCAGCAGTGAAACCGGCGCGGCGGGAGGGCGTAGGAGGGAGACCCAGTACTTC,CASSETGAAGGRRRETQYF
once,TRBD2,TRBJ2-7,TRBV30,TGTGCCTGGAGTGTTAGCGGGAGTTTGTACGAGCAGTACTTC,CAWSVSGSLYEQYF
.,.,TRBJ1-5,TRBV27,TGTGCCAGCAGTTTGTTGTCAGGGGCACGTCGCAATCAGCCCCAGCATTTT,CASSLLSGARRNQPQHF
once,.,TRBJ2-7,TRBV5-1,TGCGCCAGCAACCCCGCGGGGAACTCCTACGAGCAGTACTTC,CASNPAGNSYEQYF
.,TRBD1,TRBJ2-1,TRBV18,TGTGCCAGCTCAGGAAGGGACAGGGTTTCCAATGAGCAGTTCTTC,CASSGRDRVSNEQFF
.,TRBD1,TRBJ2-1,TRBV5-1,TGCGCCAGCAGCTCTGGACAGGGAAACTACGGTGAGCAGTTCTTC,CASSSGQGNYGEQFF
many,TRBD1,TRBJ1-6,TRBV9,TGTGCCAGCAGCGCCCAAATCGGACAGGGCGATAATTCACCCCTCCACTTT,CASSAQIGQGDNSPLHF
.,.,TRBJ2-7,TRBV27,TGTGCCAGCGGGGCAGAGCAGTACTTC,CASGAEQYF
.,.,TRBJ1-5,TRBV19,TGTGCCAGTAAAGGAGGCAATCAGCCCCAGCATTTT,CASKGGNQPQHF
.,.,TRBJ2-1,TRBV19,TGTGCCAGTAGTATCGATAGCGCCCACAATGAGCAGTTCTTC,CASSIDSAHNEQFF
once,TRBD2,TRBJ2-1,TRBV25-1,TGTGCCAGCAGTGAATCTGCGGCTAGCGGAAGCTCCTACAATGAGCAGTTCTTC,CASSESAASGSSYNEQFF
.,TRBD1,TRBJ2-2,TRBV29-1,TGCAGCGTTCCAGGGGGAGCCGCCGGGGAGCTGTTTTTT,CSVPGGAAGELFF
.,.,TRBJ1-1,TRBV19,TGTGCCAGTAGTTACAGGGCGGGTGAAGCTTTCTTT,CASSYRAGEAFF
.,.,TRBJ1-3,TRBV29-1,TGCAGCGTTCTAGGCAGTCCCGGAAACACCATATATTTT,CSVLGSPGNTIYF
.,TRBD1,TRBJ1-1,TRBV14,TGTGCCAGCAGCCATCGGACAGGGGGGTTGGACACTGAAGCTTTCTTT,CASSHRTGGLDTEAFF
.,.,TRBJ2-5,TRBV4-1,TGCGCCAGCAGCTCCCGGGACACCCAAGAGACCCAGTACTTC,CASSSRDTQETQYF
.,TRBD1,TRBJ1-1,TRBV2,TGTGCCAGCAGTTACAGGGGATTGAACACTGAAGCTTTCTTT,CASSYRGLNTEAFF
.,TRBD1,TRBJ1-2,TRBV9,TGTGCCAGCAGCTCGACCGGGACAGGGAATGGCTACACCTTC,CASSSTGTGNGYTF
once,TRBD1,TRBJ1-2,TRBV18,TGTGCCACCTCGGCGGGACAGGGGTATGGCTACACCTTC,CATSAGQGYGYTF
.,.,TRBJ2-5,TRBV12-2,TGTGCAAGTCGCCCTAGACGGGGACAGGGGGCCTTAGAGACCCAGTACTTC,CASRPRRGQGALETQYF